These 31 T cell receptor beta chains share one sample of origin, sequenced in a study of CD8 T cells in Susac syndrome (dated by TCRdb to 2018 to 2020). The library was produced with the immunoSEQ multiplex PCR assay. RNA was extracted with the RNeasy kit and roughly 0.5 to 1 ug was reverse transcribed using random hexamers. In TCRdb, the public reads were trimmed at Q25 with fastp and aligned with MiXCR, with productive beta chains retained. Records with the same CDR3 protein are collapsed into one entry carrying the most frequent genes and DNA. For this sample the table gives some 130,000 distinct CDR3 sequences, of which roughly 94% were detected only once. The ten largest clones take up approximately 0.18% of the sample. Material: CD8+ T cells from PBMCs. The origin of the receptors is a human donor with Susac syndrome.

This clonotype was observed once. The chain has TRBV27 and TRBJ2-7, with D perhaps matching TRBD1 or TRBD2 (5 bases each). Germline assignment: CDR1 MNHEY and CDR2 SMNVEV (reference sequence). The CDR3 covers 14 residues. Trimming took 5 bases from V and 3 from J, leaving 14 bases between them. The chain's CDR3 is CASSPPGSRYEQYF. The CDR3 nucleotides read TGTGCCAGCAGTCCTCCAGGGAGCCGCTACGAGCAGTACTTC.

This chain connects TRBV4-1 to TRBJ2-1; possibly TRBD1 for D (7 bases). The germline gives CDR1 MGHRA, CDR2 YSYEKL. The CDR3 has 13 amino acids. V gave up 4 bases and J gave up 14 bases, with 18 bases separating them. The CDR3 is CASSRQGGTAEFF. The DNA of the CDR3 is TGCGCCAGCAGCCGCCAGGGGGGAACCGCGGAGTTCTTC.

The chain has TRBV6-6 and TRBJ1-1; D is unresolved. This CDR3 is built from 12 residues. The germline CDR1 and CDR2 sequences are MNHNY and SVGAGI (reference sequence). Deletions cut 4 bases from V and 11 bases from J, with 14 bases between. The CDR3, as DNA: TGTGCCAGCAGTTCCCGTGCAGTGGAGGCTTTCTTT. Protein product: CASSSRAVEAFF.

The chain joins TRBV28 to TRBJ1-2; D is unclear. Germline lookup yields CDR1 MDHEN and CDR2 SYDVKM. The V gene lost 5 bases and the J gene lost 5 bases, with 9 bases spanning the gap. This CDR3 comprises 12 residues. Here the CDR3 reads CASSPQRYGYTF. CDR3 sequence (DNA): TGTGCCAGCAGTCCTCAGCGGTATGGCTACACCTTC.

V and J are TRBV15 and TRBJ2-5; a possible D gene is TRBD2 (5 bases). Trimming shortened V by 5 bases and J by 0 bases, and 16 bases separated the two germline ends. Germline CDR1 is LNHNV and CDR2 is YYDKDF (reference sequence). This CDR3 region has 16 residues. CDR3: CATSSRASSNQETQYF. CDR3 nucleotide sequence: TGTGCCACCAGCTCTCGGGCTAGCAGTAACCAAGAGACCCAGTACTTC.

The rearrangement joins TRBV20-1 to TRBJ2-1, with a weak D call TRBD1 (6 bases). The CDR3 has 14 residues. Per the germline V gene, CDR1 is DFQATT and CDR2 is SNEGSKA (reference sequence). Trimming left V 0 bases short and J 4 bases short, with 10 bases between. CDR3 protein: CSARDRGFYNEQFF. The CDR3 DNA reads TGCAGTGCTAGAGACAGGGGTTTTTACAATGAGCAGTTCTTC.

The chain has TRBV27 and TRBJ1-5, with D hard to call. Per the germline V gene, CDR1 is MNHEY and CDR2 is SMNVEV (reference sequence). V gave up 8 bases and J gave up 2 bases, with 13 bases separating them. CDR3 size: 14 residues. In DNA form, the CDR3 reads TGTGCCAGCGGAACAGCCCCAGGCAATCAGCCCCAGCATTTT. Its translation: CASGTAPGNQPQHF.

The rearrangement joins TRBV28 to TRBJ1-1; 8 bases are a match to TRBD1. V lost 5 bases to trimming and J lost 0 bases; unmatched junction nucleotides: 5. Germline V CDR1 and CDR2: MDHEN, SYDVKM. CDR3 length: 15 residues. The CDR3, as DNA: TGTGCCAGCAGTATAACAGGGGGGGTGAACACTGAAGCTTTCTTT. As protein: CASSITGGVNTEAFF.

V and J are TRBV27 and TRBJ2-1; D possibly corresponds to TRBD2 (6 bases). Between the trimmed V and J ends, which lost 2 bases and 2 bases, there was a span of 13 bases. This CDR3 has 16 residues. The germline gives CDR1 MNHEY, CDR2 SMNVEV (reference sequence). The CDR3 here is CASSLRVGSAYNEQFF. The CDR3 bases are TGTGCCAGCAGTTTAAGGGTCGGGAGTGCCTACAATGAGCAGTTCTTC.

This chain uses TRBV27 with TRBJ2-7; D is possibly TRBD1 or TRBD2 (5 bases each). The germline V gene encodes CDR1 MNHEY and CDR2 SMNVEV (reference sequence). The CDR3 is 16 residues long. The V gene lost 4 bases and the J gene lost 4 bases, with 20 bases spanning the gap. CDR3 residues: CASSSPPDRDDYEQYF. Here the CDR3 DNA reads TGTGCCAGCAGTTCGCCTCCGGACCGGGACGATTACGAGCAGTACTTC.

In this sample, this clonotype turned up a few times. The rearrangement links TRBV24-1 to TRBJ2-7; D ambiguous. The CDR3 runs 11 residues. Trimming cost V 2 bases and J 4 bases, with 2 bases left between them. Germline CDR1 reads KGHDR; CDR2 reads SFDVKD. The CDR3 sequence: CATSDSYEQYF. The CDR3 DNA reads TGTGCCACCAGTGATTCTTACGAGCAGTACTTC.

The V and J genes are TRBV9 and TRBJ2-1, with TRBD1 matching 9 bases. The CDR3 is 15 residues long. CDR1 and CDR2 (germline): SGDLS, YYNGEE. The J segment lost 5 bases and the V segment lost 3 bases, leaving 6 bases of the junction unmatched. The CDR3 protein is CASSDQQGAHNEQFF. CDR3 bases: TGTGCCAGCAGCGATCAACAGGGGGCTCACAATGAGCAGTTCTTC. Combining the CDR3 with reference TRBV9 and TRBJ2-1 gives the whole variable domain DSGVTQTPKHLITATGQRVTLRCSPRSGDLSVYWYQQSLDQGLQFLIQYYNGEERAKGNILERFSAQQFPDLHSELNLSSLELGDSALYFCASSDQQGAHNEQFFGPGTRLTVL.

This sequence joins TRBV6-4 and TRBJ2-1; no clear D. The CDR3 totals 14 residues. Germline loops: CDR1 MRHNA, CDR2 SNTAGT. Trimming took 3 bases from V and 6 from J, leaving 12 bases between them. As DNA, the CDR3 is TGTGCCAGCAGTGAGAGCGATTTAGGCAATGAGCAGTTCTTC. This codes for CASSESDLGNEQFF.

V gene TRBV4-1 combines with J gene TRBJ1-3, with D perhaps TRBD1 (5 bases). Germline V gene data show CDR1 as MGHRA and CDR2 as YSYEKL. The CDR3 is 13 amino acids. Trimming stripped 1 base from V and 7 bases from J, with 8 bases between. The CDR3 loop is CASSQGGVNTIYF. The CDR3 region has the DNA TGCGCCAGCAGCCAAGGAGGGGTCAACACCATATATTTT.

The chain couples TRBV4-1 to TRBJ2-3; 7 nucleotides align to TRBD2. After removal of 1 base from V and 6 bases from J, the junction contained 1 base not matched to a gene. The CDR3 totals 13 residues. CDR1 is MGHRA, CDR2 YSYEKL, per germline. The CDR3: CASSQGGGDTQYF. CDR3 DNA: TGCGCCAGCAGCCAAGGGGGAGGGGATACGCAGTATTTT.

V is TRBV28 and J is TRBJ2-5, with D perhaps being TRBD1 or TRBD2 (7 bases each). V lost 5 bases and J lost 4, with 14 bases in between. The CDR3 contains 14 residues. Germline V gives CDR1 MDHEN, CDR2 SYDVKM. In DNA, the CDR3 is TGTGCCAGCAGTACCCTCAGGGGGGGAGAGACCCAGTACTTC. Protein product: CASSTLRGGETQYF.

The rearrangement links TRBV30 to TRBJ2-7; 7 bases map to TRBD2. Germline V lookup: CDR1 GTSNPN, CDR2 SVGIG (reference sequence). Trimming cost V 4 bases and J 2 bases; bases outside gene matches: 8. The CDR3 has 14 amino acids. CDR3 DNA sequence: TGTGCCTGGACTAGCGGTCACACCACCTACGAGCAGTACTTC. It encodes CAWTSGHTTYEQYF.

The chain combines TRBV29-1 with TRBJ2-3, with 11 bases lining up with TRBD2. This CDR3 spans 17 amino acids. The V and J ends lost 0 bases and 4 bases, in that order; junction bases with no gene match: 9. In germline, CDR1 is SQVTM, CDR2 ANQGSEA. This chain's CDR3 is CSVEDPLAGDQSDTQYF. CDR3 nucleotides: TGCAGCGTTGAAGATCCACTAGCGGGAGATCAGTCAGATACGCAGTATTTT.

The chain joins TRBV7-8 to TRBJ2-2; 14 bases line up with TRBD2. Germline V CDR1 and CDR2: SGHVS, FQNEAQ. Trimming removed 4 bases from V and 6 bases from J; junction bases left unmatched: 4. The length of the CDR3 is 16 residues. This chain's CDR3 is CASSSGLAGGAGELFF. The CDR3 coding sequence is TGTGCCAGCAGCTCCGGACTAGCGGGAGGAGCCGGGGAGCTGTTTTTT.

Turning to this clonotype: Compared with germline, one end of the junction differs, possibly owing to a read error. CDR3 region: CASSADSNTEAFF. In DNA form, the CDR3 reads TGTGCTAGCAGCGCGGACAGTAACACTGAAGCTTTCTTT. The rearrangement uses TRBV7-7 and TRBJ1-1; perhaps TRBD1 as D (6 bases). The CDR3 spans 13 residues. The germline V gene has CDR1 SSHAT and CDR2 FNYEAQ (reference sequence).

This chain uses TRBV7-6 with TRBJ1-1, with 11 bases matching TRBD1. The germline gives CDR1 SGHVS, CDR2 FNYEAQ. Germline trimming cut 0 bases from V and 6 bases from J; bases unmatched to any gene: 3. The CDR3 spans 15 residues. CDR3 sequence: CASSLAPGQGAEAFF. DNA of the CDR3: TGTGCCAGCAGCTTAGCACCGGGACAGGGGGCTGAAGCTTTCTTT.

J is TRBJ2-7 and V is TRBV12-3 or TRBV12-4, with unresolved D. CDR3 length: 12 amino acids. V shed 1 base and J shed 2 bases, with 3 bases lying between them. The CDR3 sequence: CASSLDPYEQYF. The CDR3 region has the DNA TGTGCCAGCAGTTTAGACCCCTACGAGCAGTACTTC.

The J gene is TRBJ2-2, the V gene TRBV27, with D unresolved. The CDR3 runs to 14 residues. Germline V gene lookup returns CDR1 MNHEY and CDR2 SMNVEV (reference sequence). Trimming left V 2 bases short and J 1 base short, with 5 bases between. The CDR3 loop is CASSLGQNTGELFF. CDR3 nucleotides: TGTGCCAGCAGTTTAGGTCAGAACACCGGGGAGCTGTTTTTT.

The chain employs TRBV7-9 and TRBJ2-7; TRBD1 agrees at 7 bases. Per germline, CDR1 SEHNR and CDR2 FQNEAQ (reference sequence). The CDR3 runs to 16 residues. V shed 2 bases, J shed 3 bases, and the junction held 10 bases outside the gene matches. The CDR3, as DNA: TGTGCCAGCAGCTTATCGACCGGGACAGCCTTCTACGAGCAGTACTTC. Translated: CASSLSTGTAFYEQYF.

V gene TRBV5-4 combines with J gene TRBJ2-1; D remains ambiguous. CDR1 and CDR2 (germline): SGHNT, YYREEE (reference sequence). The CDR3 covers 14 residues. V was pared by 0 bases and J by 1 base, with 5 bases between. CDR3 sequence (DNA): TGTGCCAGCAGCTTGGGGGTGTCCTACAATGAGCAGTTCTTC. Amino acids: CASSLGVSYNEQFF.

The J gene is TRBJ1-2, the V gene TRBV5-1; 9 nucleotides match TRBD1. Germline V gene sequence: CDR1 SGHRS, CDR2 YFSETQ. This CDR3 is 18 amino acids long. Trimming removed 1 base from V and 5 bases from J; junction bases left unmatched: 15. The CDR3 here is CASSLRGTGRQKTYGYTF. In nucleotides, the CDR3 is TGCGCCAGCAGCTTGCGGGGGACAGGGCGACAGAAGACATATGGCTACACCTTC. Full variable domain (rest looked up from reference TRBV5-1 and TRBJ1-2): KAGVTQTPRYLIKTRGQQVTLSCSPISGHRSVSWYQQTPGQGLQFLFEYFSETQRNKGNFPGRFSGRQFSNSRSEMNVSTLELGDSALYLCASSLRGTGRQKTYGYTFGSGTRLTVV.

The rearrangement links TRBV20-1 to TRBJ2-1, with TRBD2 matching over 9 bases. V lost 5 bases to trimming and J lost 7 bases; unmatched junction nucleotides: 6. CDR1 is DFQATT, CDR2 SNEGSKA, per germline (reference sequence). CDR3 size: 13 residues. The CDR3 DNA follows: TGCAGTGCTCCTAGCGGGATTGGGAATGAGCAGTTCTTC. This gives the protein CSAPSGIGNEQFF.

This clonotype was counted a single time. V usage is TRBV20-1 and J usage is TRBJ2-7, with 10 nucleotides matching TRBD2. The CDR3 loop spans 15 amino acids. Germline loops: CDR1 DFQATT, CDR2 SNEGSKA (reference sequence). The J segment lost 6 bases and the V segment lost 0 bases, leaving 8 bases of the junction unmatched. Here the CDR3 DNA reads TGCAGTGCTAGAGAGGGGCTAGCGGGAGACATCGAGCAGTACTTC. Protein sequence: CSAREGLAGDIEQYF.

The chain couples TRBV30 to TRBJ2-1, with TRBD2 as a possible D gene (6 bases). The ends were cut back, 5 bases at V and 7 bases at J, with 15 bases in the middle. CDR1 GTSNPN and CDR2 SVGIG come from the germline V gene (reference sequence). This CDR3 contains 13 residues. CDR3 residues: CAWDGGAGNEQFF. Written as DNA, the CDR3 is TGTGCCTGGGACGGAGGGGCCGGGAATGAGCAGTTCTTC.

This rearrangement joins TRBV30 to TRBJ1-2; TRBD1 might be the D (5 bases). From germline, CDR1 is GTSNPN and CDR2 SVGIG (reference sequence). V lost 0 bases and J 5 bases, leaving 10 bases between the germline ends. The CDR3 has 13 amino acids. CDR3 DNA: TGTGCCTGGAGTGTAGGGGAGGGTTATGGCTACACCTTC. This codes for CAWSVGEGYGYTF.

The chain joins TRBV24-1 to TRBJ2-5, with D uncertain. Germline V CDR1 and CDR2: KGHDR, SFDVKD. Between the trimmed V and J ends, which lost 4 bases and 5 bases, there was a span of 10 bases. CDR3 length: 13 residues. The CDR3 coding sequence is TGTGCCACCAGTGACTCTCAATGGGAGACCCAGTACTTC. It translates to CATSDSQWETQYF.